One and the same sample provided the 24 T cell receptor beta chains below, sequenced in a study of blood T cell repertoires in COVID-19. The table came from immunoSEQ multiplex PCR; TCRdb's copy has only in-frame clones and leaves some out. The data show 200,000 to 250,000 clones, with roughly nine tenths seen just once and approximately 12% held by the top ten. The sample was peripheral blood. Receptor source: a woman aged 18-30 years who had recovered from COVID-19.

The J gene is TRBJ2-1, the V gene TRBV30; 7 bases are a match to TRBD2. Germline V gene data show CDR1 as GTSNPN and CDR2 as SVGIG (reference sequence). The V gene end was trimmed by 1 base and the J gene end by 0 bases; junction bases not matched to a gene: 6. The CDR3 is 16 residues long. CDR3 DNA: TGTGCCTGGAGTGGGGCGCTAGCGGCCTCCTACAATGAGCAGTTCTTC. It codes for CAWSGALAASYNEQFF.

The genes are TRBV9 and TRBJ1-6, with a weak D call TRBD1 (5 bases). Trimming took 0 bases from V and 6 from J, leaving 13 bases between them. The CDR3 sequence is 16 residues long. CDR1 and CDR2 from the germline V gene are SGDLS and YYNGEE. The CDR3 DNA follows: TGTGCCAGCAGCGTAGGCGGAGGGGTGGGTAATTCACCCCTCCACTTT. It encodes CASSVGGGVGNSPLHF.

This chain joins TRBV23-1 and TRBJ2-7; tentative D call: TRBD2 (6 bases). TRBV23-1 counts as an open reading frame of uncertain function. The CDR3 is made up of 16 amino acids. Trimming shortened V by 3 bases and J by 2 bases, and 17 bases separated the two germline ends. The CDR3 bases are TGCGCCAGCAGTCAGGACGGGAGTCGGTATCCCTACGAGCAGTACTTC. It yields the protein CASSQDGSRYPYEQYF.

The chain uses TRBV29-1 and TRBJ1-2; 10 bases align to TRBD1. The V gene's germline CDR1 is SQVTM and CDR2 ANQGSEA. The CDR3 is 13 residues long. J lost 7 bases, V lost 7 bases, and 9 bases had no gene match. CDR3 protein: CSAERQGAAGYTF. The CDR3, as DNA: TGCAGCGCCGAAAGACAGGGGGCGGCTGGCTACACCTTC.

In this sample, this clone turned up once. The V gene is TRBV29-1, the J gene TRBJ1-1; the D is unclear. Germline CDR1 SQVTM, CDR2 ANQGSEA. V lost 3 bases to trimming and J lost 4 bases, with 6 bases between them. CDR3 length: 11 residues. CDR3 residues: CSVDGGTEAFF. CDR3 in DNA: TGCAGCGTTGATGGCGGCACTGAAGCTTTCTTT.

This clone was counted only a few times. The chain has TRBV27 and TRBJ1-1; D gene uncertain. Per the germline V gene, CDR1 is MNHEY and CDR2 is SMNVEV (reference sequence). V lost 10 bases to trimming and J lost 3 bases, with 9 bases between them. CDR3 size: 11 residues. This CDR3 reads CATVGYTEAFF. The CDR3 nucleotides are TGTGCCACCGTCGGGTACACTGAAGCTTTCTTT.

This chain connects TRBV12-3 or TRBV12-4 to TRBJ1-1; the D gene is possibly TRBD1 (5 bases). This CDR3 is 12 amino acids long. V lost 6 bases and J 7 bases, leaving 12 bases between the germline ends. The CDR3 loop reads CASRPGSGEAFF. In nucleotides, the CDR3 is TGTGCCAGCAGACCAGGGTCGGGTGAAGCTTTCTTT.

The chain employs TRBV25-1 and TRBJ2-5; 11 bases agree with TRBD2. Per germline, CDR1 MGHDK and CDR2 SYGVNS. The CDR3 is 15 residues long. V shed 5 bases, J shed 1 base, and the junction held 3 bases outside the gene matches. This chain's CDR3 is CASSPGTSGQETQYF. In nucleotides, the CDR3 is TGTGCCAGCAGTCCCGGGACTAGCGGCCAAGAGACCCAGTACTTC.

The V gene is TRBV5-4, the J gene TRBJ1-1; weak D call: TRBD1 (5 bases). This CDR3 contains 14 residues. Trimming removed 1 base at V and 1 base at J, with 8 bases between. The germline V gene encodes CDR1 SGHNT and CDR2 YYREEE (reference sequence). The CDR3 region is CASSLKQGNTEAFF. The CDR3 nucleotides are TGTGCCAGCAGCTTGAAGCAGGGGAACACTGAAGCTTTCTTT.

V gene TRBV6-5 combines with J gene TRBJ2-7; 7 bases are shared with TRBD2. Germline CDR1 is MNHEY and CDR2 is SVGAGI. The CDR3 runs to 15 residues. V gave up 6 bases and J gave up 2 bases; unmatched junction bases: 10. CDR3 bases: TGTGCCAGCAGACACCTAGCGGAGACTGCCTACGAGCAGTACTTC. Its protein product is CASRHLAETAYEQYF.

This clone was detected once. The V and J genes are TRBV11-2 and TRBJ2-1; 12 nucleotides agree with TRBD2. The CDR3 is 16 amino acids. Trimming at V came to 5 bases and at J to 8 bases, leaving 10 bases not matched to a gene. Germline V gene sequence: CDR1 SGHAT, CDR2 FQNNGV. The CDR3 loop is CASSIRGLAGWDEQFF. The CDR3, as DNA: TGTGCCAGCAGCATTCGAGGACTAGCGGGATGGGATGAGCAGTTCTTC.

The CDR3 sequence is CASSPGTSGRGSYNEQFF. DNA for the CDR3: TGTGCCAGCAGTCCCGGGACTAGCGGGAGAGGCTCCTACAATGAGCAGTTCTTC. V and J are TRBV6-6 and TRBJ2-1; 14 nucleotides align to TRBD2. Germline V gene lookup returns CDR1 MNHNY and CDR2 SVGAGI (reference sequence). After removal of 5 bases from V and 0 bases from J, the junction contained 6 bases not matched to a gene. This CDR3 region has 18 residues.

This clone was picked up a small number of times. V gene TRBV10-1 combines with J gene TRBJ1-1; D ambiguous. Germline values: CDR1 WNHNN, CDR2 SYGVQD (reference sequence). The CDR3 is 15 amino acids. V lost 3 bases and J lost 1, with 12 bases in between. The CDR3 nucleotides read TGCGCCAGCAGTGACCCAGGAACACCGAACACTGAAGCTTTCTTT. It is translated as CASSDPGTPNTEAFF.

V gene TRBV29-1 combines with J gene TRBJ2-5; D ambiguous. Trimming took off 7 bases at V and 4 bases at J, with 13 bases between the two ends. Germline CDR1 and CDR2: SQVTM and ANQGSEA. CDR3 size: 12 residues. CDR3 loop: CSAKPPGETQYF. The DNA for the CDR3 is TGCAGCGCAAAGCCGCCGGGAGAGACCCAGTACTTC.

This chain links TRBV19 with TRBJ1-2; TRBD1 is a possible D gene (6 bases). V was cut by 5 bases and J by 5 bases, with 18 bases left in between. The CDR3 contains 15 residues. From germline, CDR1 is LNHDA and CDR2 SQIVND (reference sequence). This CDR3 is CASSPHRAFNYGYTF. The CDR3 DNA sequence: TGTGCCAGTAGTCCCCACAGGGCGTTTAATTATGGCTACACCTTC.

This clone was seen once. The CDR3 spells CASSPRTGAVSTQYF. In nucleotides, the CDR3 is TGTGCCAGCAGCCCACGGACAGGGGCAGTATCTACGCAGTATTTT. The rearrangement links TRBV5-4 to TRBJ2-3; the match to TRBD1 covers 9 bases. The CDR3 covers 15 residues. Unmatched junction bases numbered 11, after V lost 4 bases and J lost 8 bases. Germline CDR1 and CDR2: SGHNT and YYREEE (reference sequence). Full variable domain (rest looked up from reference TRBV5-4 and TRBJ2-3): ETGVTQSPTHLIKTRGQQVTLRCSSQSGHNTVSWYQQALGQGPQFIFQYYREEENGRGNFPPRFSGLQFPNYSSELNVNALELDDSALYLCASSPRTGAVSTQYFGPGTRLTVL.

The V call is TRBV2, the J call TRBJ1-6, with D perhaps TRBD1 (5 bases). This CDR3 has 15 amino acids. Germline assignment: CDR1 SNHLY and CDR2 FYNNEI. V gave up 5 bases and J gave up 13 bases, with 21 bases separating them. CDR3 sequence (DNA): TGTGCCAGCAGTCTCAGGGAACGGAGGGCAGGTCCCCTCCACTTT. This sequence encodes CASSLRERRAGPLHF.

The chain has TRBV27 and TRBJ2-6; tentatively, D is TRBD1 (6 bases). The CDR3 loop spans 18 amino acids. Germline V gene sequence: CDR1 MNHEY, CDR2 SMNVEV (reference sequence). V was cut by 8 bases and J by 0 bases, with 20 bases left in between. CDR3 nucleotides: TGTGCCAGCTCAATAAGGCAGGGGATGACCTCTGGGGCCAACGTCCTGACTTTC. Translating gives CASSIRQGMTSGANVLTF. Combining the CDR3 with reference TRBV27 and TRBJ2-6 gives the whole variable domain EAQVTQNPRYLITVTGKKLTVTCSQNMNHEYMSWYRQDPGLGLRQIYYSMNVEVTDKGDVPEGYKVSRKEKRNFPLILESPSPNQTSLYFCASSIRQGMTSGANVLTFGAGSRLTVL.

V and J are TRBV11-2 and TRBJ2-7; 8 bases map to TRBD1. The CDR3 has 14 amino acids. The junction had 3 bases not matched to a gene; V was cut back by 1 base and J by 4 bases. Germline V CDR1 and CDR2: SGHAT, FQNNGV. The CDR3 nucleotides read TGTGCCAGCAGCTTAGGGACAGGGCGGTACGAGCAGTACTTC. Protein: CASSLGTGRYEQYF.

The V gene is TRBV3-1 (or the pseudogene TRBV3-2), the J gene TRBJ2-5; 10 bases are shared with TRBD1. CDR1 LGHDT and CDR2 YNNKEL come from the germline V gene (reference sequence). Trimming took 4 bases from V and 4 from J; bases not matched to a gene: 9. This CDR3 has 16 amino acids. CDR3 protein: CASSLGTGAFRETQYF. CDR3 coding DNA: TGTGCCAGCAGCCTTGGGACAGGGGCCTTCCGAGAGACCCAGTACTTC.

This chain joins TRBV7-9 and TRBJ2-1; TRBD2 aligns across 7 bases. V shed 5 bases, J shed 8 bases, and the junction held 9 bases outside the gene matches. The CDR3 is 14 residues long. Germline assignment: CDR1 SEHNR and CDR2 FQNEAQ (reference sequence). Here the CDR3 reads CASSLGLVIDEQFF. As DNA, the CDR3 is TGTGCCAGCAGCCTAGGACTAGTGATCGATGAGCAGTTCTTC.

V and J are TRBV7-6 and TRBJ2-1, with 11 bases lining up with TRBD2. Germline values: CDR1 SGHVS, CDR2 FNYEAQ. The J segment lost 1 base and the V segment lost 1 base, leaving 3 bases of the junction unmatched. This CDR3 is built from 17 residues. The CDR3 loop reads CASSLGPSGRSYNEQFF. Here the CDR3 DNA reads TGTGCCAGCAGCTTAGGCCCTAGCGGGAGGTCCTACAATGAGCAGTTCTTC. Full variable domain (rest looked up from reference TRBV7-6 and TRBJ2-1): GAGVSQSPRYKVTKRGQDVALRCDPISGHVSLYWYRQALGQGPEFLTYFNYEAQQDKSGLPNDRFSAERPEGSISTLTIQRTEQRDSAMYRCASSLGPSGRSYNEQFFGPGTRLTVL.

The V and J genes are TRBV12-3 or TRBV12-4 and TRBJ2-1; possibly TRBD2 for D (5 bases). The V gene lost 1 base and the J gene lost 16 bases, with 11 bases spanning the gap. This CDR3 spans 11 amino acids. The CDR3 DNA is TGTGCCAGCAGTTTAGGAGGGATGAGCTTCTTC. It encodes CASSLGGMSFF.

This chain's CDR3 is CASSPQVDEQYF. CDR3 nucleotide sequence: TGTGCCAGCAGTCCACAGGTAGACGAGCAGTACTTC. The chain is built from TRBV27 and TRBJ2-7; D is perhaps TRBD1 (5 bases). This CDR3 comprises 12 residues. Germline lookup yields CDR1 MNHEY and CDR2 SMNVEV (reference sequence). Between the trimmed V and J ends, which lost 5 bases and 5 bases, there was a span of 10 bases.